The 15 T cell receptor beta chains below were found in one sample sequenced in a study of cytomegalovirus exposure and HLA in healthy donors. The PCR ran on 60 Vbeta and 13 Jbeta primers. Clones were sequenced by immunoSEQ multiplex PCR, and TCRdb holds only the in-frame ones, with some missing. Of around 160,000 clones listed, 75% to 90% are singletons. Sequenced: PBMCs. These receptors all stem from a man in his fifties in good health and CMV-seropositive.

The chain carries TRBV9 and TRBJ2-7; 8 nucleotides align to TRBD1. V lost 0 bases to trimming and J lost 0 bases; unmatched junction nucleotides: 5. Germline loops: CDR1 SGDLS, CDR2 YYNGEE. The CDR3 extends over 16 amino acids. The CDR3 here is CASSVAGTGSSYEQYF. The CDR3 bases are TGTGCCAGCAGCGTAGCTGGGACAGGAAGCTCCTACGAGCAGTACTTC.

The CDR3 DNA follows: TGTGCCAGCTCACCTCCTAACACCGGGGAGCTGTTTTTT. Protein product: CASSPPNTGELFF. The chain has TRBV18 and TRBJ2-2, with D unresolved. The germline V and J ends were trimmed by 3 bases and 2 bases, with 4 bases remaining between them. CDR1 and CDR2 (germline): KGHSH, LQKENI. This CDR3 spans 13 amino acids.

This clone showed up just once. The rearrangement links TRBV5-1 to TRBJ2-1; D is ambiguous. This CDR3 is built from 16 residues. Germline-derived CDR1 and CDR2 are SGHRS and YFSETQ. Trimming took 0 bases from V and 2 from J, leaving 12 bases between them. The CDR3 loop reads CASSLAGDTTYNEQFF. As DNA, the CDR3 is TGCGCCAGCAGCTTGGCAGGTGACACCACCTACAATGAGCAGTTCTTC. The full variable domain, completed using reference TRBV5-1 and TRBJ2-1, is KAGVTQTPRYLIKTRGQQVTLSCSPISGHRSVSWYQQTPGQGLQFLFEYFSETQRNKGNFPGRFSGRQFSNSRSEMNVSTLELGDSALYLCASSLAGDTTYNEQFFGPGTRLTVL.

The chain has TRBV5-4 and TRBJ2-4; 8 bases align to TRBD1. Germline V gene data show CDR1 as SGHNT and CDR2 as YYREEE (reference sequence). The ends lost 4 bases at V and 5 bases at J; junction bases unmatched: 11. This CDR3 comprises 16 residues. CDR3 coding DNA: TGTGCCAGCAGCCACCCCGGGACAGGCGGCCAAAACATTCAGTACTTC. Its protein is CASSHPGTGGQNIQYF.

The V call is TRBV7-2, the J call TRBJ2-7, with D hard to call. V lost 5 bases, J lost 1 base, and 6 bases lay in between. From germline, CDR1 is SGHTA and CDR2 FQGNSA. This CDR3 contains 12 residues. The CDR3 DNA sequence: TGTGCCAGCAGCCTCCGTTCCTACGAGCAGTACTTC. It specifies CASSLRSYEQYF.

CDR3 sequence (DNA): TGTGCCAGCAGCTTAAGGACTGATACTAACTATGGCTACACCTTC. Protein product: CASSLRTDTNYGYTF. This rearrangement joins TRBV13 to TRBJ1-2, with unresolved D. The CDR3 loop spans 15 amino acids. CDR1 is PRHDT, CDR2 FYEKMQ, per germline (reference sequence). The germline V and J ends were trimmed by 2 bases and 0 bases, with 10 bases remaining between them.

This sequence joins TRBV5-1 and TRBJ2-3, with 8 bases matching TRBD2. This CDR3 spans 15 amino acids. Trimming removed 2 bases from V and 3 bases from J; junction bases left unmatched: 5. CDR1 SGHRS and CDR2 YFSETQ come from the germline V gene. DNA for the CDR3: TGCGCCAGCAGCTTCCGTGGCGGGAGGACAGATACGCAGTATTTT. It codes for CASSFRGGRTDTQYF.

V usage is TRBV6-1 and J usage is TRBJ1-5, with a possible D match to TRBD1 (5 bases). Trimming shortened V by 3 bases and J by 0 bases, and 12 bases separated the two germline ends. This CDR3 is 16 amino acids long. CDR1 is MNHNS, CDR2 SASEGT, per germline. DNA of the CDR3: TGTGCCAGCAGTGAGGGTACAGGTTTTAGCAATCAGCCCCAGCATTTT. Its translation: CASSEGTGFSNQPQHF.

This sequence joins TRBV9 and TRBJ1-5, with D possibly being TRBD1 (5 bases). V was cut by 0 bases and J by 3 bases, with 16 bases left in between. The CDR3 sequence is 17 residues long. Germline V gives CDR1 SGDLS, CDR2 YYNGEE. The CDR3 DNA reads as TGTGCCAGCAGCGTAGCCCACCCGGGGGAGGTCAATCAGCCCCAGCATTTT. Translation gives CASSVAHPGEVNQPQHF.

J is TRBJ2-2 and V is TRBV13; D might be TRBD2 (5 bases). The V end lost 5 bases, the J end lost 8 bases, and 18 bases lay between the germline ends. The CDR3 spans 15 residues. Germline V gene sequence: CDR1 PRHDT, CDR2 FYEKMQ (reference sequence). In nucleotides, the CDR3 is TGTGCCAGCAGCCGGAGGCCATCCGATATGGGGGAGCTGTTTTTT. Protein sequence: CASSRRPSDMGELFF. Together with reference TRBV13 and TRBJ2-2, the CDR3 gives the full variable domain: AAGVIQSPRHLIKEKRETATLKCYPIPRHDTVYWYQQGPGQDPQFLISFYEKMQSDKGSIPDRFSAQQFSDYHSELNMSSLELGDSALYFCASSRRPSDMGELFFGEGSRLTVL.

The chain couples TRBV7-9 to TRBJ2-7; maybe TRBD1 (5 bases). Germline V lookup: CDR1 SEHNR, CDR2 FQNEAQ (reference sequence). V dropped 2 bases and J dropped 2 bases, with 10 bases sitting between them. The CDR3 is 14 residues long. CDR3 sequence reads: CASSLWQGTYEQYF. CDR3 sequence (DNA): TGTGCCAGCAGCTTATGGCAGGGTACCTACGAGCAGTACTTC.

CDR3 region: CASSPPGRLAGGEQYF. The CDR3 nucleotides are TGTGCCAGCTCACCACCGGGTAGACTAGCGGGAGGGGAGCAGTACTTC. The chain carries TRBV18 and TRBJ2-7, with 14 bases matching TRBD2. The germline V gene has CDR1 KGHSH and CDR2 LQKENI. Losses at the gene ends were 0 bases for V and 7 bases for J; bases not matched to a gene: 5. The CDR3 loop spans 16 amino acids.

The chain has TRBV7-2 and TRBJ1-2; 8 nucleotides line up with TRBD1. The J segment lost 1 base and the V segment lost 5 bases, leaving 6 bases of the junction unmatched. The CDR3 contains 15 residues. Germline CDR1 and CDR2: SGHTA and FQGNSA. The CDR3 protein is CASSPGTGLNYGYTF. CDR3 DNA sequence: TGTGCCAGCAGCCCAGGGACAGGACTTAACTATGGCTACACCTTC.

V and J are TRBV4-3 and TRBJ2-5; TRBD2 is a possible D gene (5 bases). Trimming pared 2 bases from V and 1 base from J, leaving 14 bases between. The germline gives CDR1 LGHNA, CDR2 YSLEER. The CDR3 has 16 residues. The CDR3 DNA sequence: TGCGCCAGCAGCCAATTAGGTTCCGGGGTCCAAGAGACCCAGTACTTC. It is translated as CASSQLGSGVQETQYF.

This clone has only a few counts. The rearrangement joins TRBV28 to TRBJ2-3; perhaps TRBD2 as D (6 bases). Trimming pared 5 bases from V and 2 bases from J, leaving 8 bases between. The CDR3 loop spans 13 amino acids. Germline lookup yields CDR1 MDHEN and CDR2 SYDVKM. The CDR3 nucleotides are TGTGCCAGCAGTCGGGACTTCACAGATACGCAGTATTTT. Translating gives CASSRDFTDTQYF.